One and the same sample provided the 2 T cell receptor beta chains below, sequenced in a study of T-cell reconstitution after alpha-beta-depleted transplantation in children (dated by TCRdb to about 2016). The sample's treatment or condition label, in plain terms: allogeneic hematopoietic cell transplantation with graft depleted of TCRalphabeta T cells and CD19 B cells. Library preparation used PCR. The reads were generated on an Illumina HiSeq 2500. TCR libraries were prepared with molecular barcoding, using unique molecular identifiers to normalize TCRbeta repertoire quantification. Using fastp at Q25 and MiXCR, TCRdb reprocessed the public reads and kept productive beta chains. Each entry is one CDR3 protein sequence, shown with its most common DNA and genes. The sample table holds around 200,000 distinct CDR3 sequences, of which around 8.4% were seen once. Roughly 36% of the sample goes to the ten largest clones.

This specimen was PBMCs, mostly from graft donor cells, taken 360 days after TCRalphabeta/CD19-depleted stem cell transplant. These receptors all come from a male patient aged 2 to 10 who had a stem cell transplant for acute myeloid leukemia, so the T cells may come from the graft donor.

This chain joins TRBV7-2 and TRBJ2-5, with 9 bases identical to TRBD2. Germline V gives CDR1 SGHTA, CDR2 FQGNSA. The CDR3 loop spans 15 amino acids. With 2 bases clipped from V and 5 bases from J, the junction kept 6 bases outside the gene matches. As DNA, the CDR3 is TGTGCCAGCAGCTTACTAGCGGGATTGGGGGAGACCCAGTACTTC. Its protein is CASSLLAGLGETQYF.

The chain couples TRBV20-1 to TRBJ1-1; D ambiguous. This CDR3 spans 15 amino acids. Germline values: CDR1 DFQATT, CDR2 SNEGSKA (reference sequence). The V gene lost 5 bases and the J gene lost 0 bases, with 16 bases spanning the gap. CDR3 DNA sequence: TGCAGTGCTTATATCAGGTCTACCATGAACACTGAAGCTTTCTTT. Translation gives CSAYIRSTMNTEAFF.